The TCR beta chain described here comes from a study of T cells in Graves' hyperthyroidism and ophthalmopathy. There were TCR beta CDR3 regions amplified from RNA transcripts. Carried out on the TCR CDR3, a first-round RT-PCR used the HTBI primer set. TCRdb re-derived calls from the multiplex PCR reads in MiXCR, one entry per CDR3 protein. This sample yields about 420,000 distinct CDR3 sequences, of which 15% to 18% are seen a single time; roughly 7.7% belongs to the top ten. This clonotype turned up a few times. The antigen is not known. V lost 4 bases to trimming and J lost 0 bases, with 20 bases between them. CDR1 is SGHTS, CDR2 YDEGEE, per germline. This CDR3 contains 18 residues. Points from the study as a whole: Peripheral blood also featured most of the thyroid clonotypes expanded above 0.001.

The sequence was obtained from a woman younger than 35 with Graves' hyperthyroidism. The chain joins TRBV5-8 to TRBJ1-3; D gene unclear. The specimen sequenced was blood. Here the CDR3 reads CASSPSPQSLGSGNTIYF. CDR3 coding DNA: TGTGCCAGCAGCCCCTCCCCGCAATCTCTCGGCTCTGGAAACACCATATATTTT.